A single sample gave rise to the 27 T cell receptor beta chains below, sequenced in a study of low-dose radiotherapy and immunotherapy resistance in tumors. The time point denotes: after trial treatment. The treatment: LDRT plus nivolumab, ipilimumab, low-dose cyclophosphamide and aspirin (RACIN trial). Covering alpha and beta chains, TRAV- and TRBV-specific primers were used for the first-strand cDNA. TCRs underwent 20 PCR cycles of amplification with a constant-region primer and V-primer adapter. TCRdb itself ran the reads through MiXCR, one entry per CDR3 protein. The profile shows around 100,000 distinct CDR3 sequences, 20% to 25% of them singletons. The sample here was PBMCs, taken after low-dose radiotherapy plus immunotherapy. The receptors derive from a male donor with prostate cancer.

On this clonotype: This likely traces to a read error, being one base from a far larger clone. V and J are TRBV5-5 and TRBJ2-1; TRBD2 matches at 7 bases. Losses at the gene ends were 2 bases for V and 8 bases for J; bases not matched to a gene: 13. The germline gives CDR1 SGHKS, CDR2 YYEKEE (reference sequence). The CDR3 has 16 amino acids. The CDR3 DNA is TGTGCCAGCAGCTTAGCGGCCCAGACTAGCTCGTATGAGCAGTTCTTC. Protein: CASSLAAQTSSYEQFF.

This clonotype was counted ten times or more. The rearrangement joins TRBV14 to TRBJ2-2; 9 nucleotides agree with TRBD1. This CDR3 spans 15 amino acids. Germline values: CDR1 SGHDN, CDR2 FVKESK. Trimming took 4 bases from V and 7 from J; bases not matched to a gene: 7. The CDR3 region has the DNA TGTGCCAGCAGCCGGGACAGGGCAATTTTCGGGGAGCTGTTTTTT. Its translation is CASSRDRAIFGELFF.

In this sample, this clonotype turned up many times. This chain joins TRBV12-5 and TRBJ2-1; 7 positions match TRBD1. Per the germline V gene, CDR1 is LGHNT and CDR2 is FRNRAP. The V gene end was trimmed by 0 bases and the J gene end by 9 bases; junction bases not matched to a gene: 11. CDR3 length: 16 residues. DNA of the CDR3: TGTGCTAGTGGTTTGGTACCCCGACAGGGTAAAAGTGAGCAGTTCTTC. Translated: CASGLVPRQGKSEQFF.

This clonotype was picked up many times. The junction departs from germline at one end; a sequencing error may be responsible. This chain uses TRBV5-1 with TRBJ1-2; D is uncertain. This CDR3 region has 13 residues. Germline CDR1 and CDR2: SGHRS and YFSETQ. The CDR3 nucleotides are TGTGCCAGCAGCCCGACACCAAACTATGGCTACACCTTC. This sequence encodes CASSPTPNYGYTF.

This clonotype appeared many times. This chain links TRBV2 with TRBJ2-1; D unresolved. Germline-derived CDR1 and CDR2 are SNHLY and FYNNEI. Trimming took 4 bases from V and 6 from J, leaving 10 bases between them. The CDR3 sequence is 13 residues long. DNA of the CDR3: TGTGCCAGCAGTGGAAGTGGGGTCAATGAGCAGTTCTTC. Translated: CASSGSGVNEQFF.

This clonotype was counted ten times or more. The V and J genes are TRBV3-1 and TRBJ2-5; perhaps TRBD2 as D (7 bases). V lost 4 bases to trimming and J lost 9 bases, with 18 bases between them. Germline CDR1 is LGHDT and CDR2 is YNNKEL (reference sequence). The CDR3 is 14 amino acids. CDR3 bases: TGTGCCAGCAGCCCCTCTGGAGGGGGGGTGTCCCAGTACTTC. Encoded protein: CASSPSGGGVSQYF.

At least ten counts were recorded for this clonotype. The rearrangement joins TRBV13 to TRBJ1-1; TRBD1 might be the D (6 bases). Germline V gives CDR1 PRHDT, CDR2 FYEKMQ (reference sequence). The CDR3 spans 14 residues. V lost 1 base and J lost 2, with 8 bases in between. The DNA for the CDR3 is TGTGCCAGCAGCTTAGACAGGGTAAACACTGAAGCTTTCTTT. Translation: CASSLDRVNTEAFF.

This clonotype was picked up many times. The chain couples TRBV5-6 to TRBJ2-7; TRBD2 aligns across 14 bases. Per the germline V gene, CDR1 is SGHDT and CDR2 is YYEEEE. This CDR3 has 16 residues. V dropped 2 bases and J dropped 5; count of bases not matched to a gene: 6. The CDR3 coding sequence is TGTGCCAGCAGCTTTGGGACTAGCGGGGGAGGTAACGAGCAGTACTTC. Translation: CASSFGTSGGGNEQYF.

CDR3 nucleotides: TGTGCCAGCAGTTTAAAATTAGCGGGGGGAGTAGATACGCAGTATTTT. Translated, it gives CASSLKLAGGVDTQYF. The genes are TRBV12-3 or TRBV12-4 and TRBJ2-3; 10 bases fit TRBD2. J was trimmed by 5 bases and V by 2 bases; bases with no gene match: 7. CDR3 size: 16 residues.

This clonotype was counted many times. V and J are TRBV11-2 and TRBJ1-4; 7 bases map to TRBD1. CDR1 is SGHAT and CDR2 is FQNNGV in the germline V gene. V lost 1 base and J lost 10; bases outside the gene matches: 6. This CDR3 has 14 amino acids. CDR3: CASSLADRVGKLFF. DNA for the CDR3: TGTGCCAGCAGCTTAGCTGACAGGGTTGGAAAACTGTTTTTT.

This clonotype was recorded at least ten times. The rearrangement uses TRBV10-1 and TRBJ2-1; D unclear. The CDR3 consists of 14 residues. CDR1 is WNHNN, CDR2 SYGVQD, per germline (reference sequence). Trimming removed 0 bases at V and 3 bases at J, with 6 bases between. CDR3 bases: TGCGCCAGCAGTGAGTCGGGTAGCTACAATGAGCAGTTCTTC. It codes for CASSESGSYNEQFF.

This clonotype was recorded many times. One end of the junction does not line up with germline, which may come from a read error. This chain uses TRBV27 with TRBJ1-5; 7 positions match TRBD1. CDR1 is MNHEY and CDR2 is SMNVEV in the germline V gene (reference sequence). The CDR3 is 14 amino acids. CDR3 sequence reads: CASSFRGINQPQLF. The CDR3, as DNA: TGTGCCAGCAGTTTCAGGGGGATCAACCAGCCCCAGCTTTTT.

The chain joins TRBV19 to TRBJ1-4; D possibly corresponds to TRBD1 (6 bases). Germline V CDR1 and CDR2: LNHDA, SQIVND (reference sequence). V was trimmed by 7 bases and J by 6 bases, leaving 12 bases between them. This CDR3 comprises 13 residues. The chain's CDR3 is CASKGGTDEKLFF. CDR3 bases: TGTGCCAGTAAGGGGGGCACGGATGAAAAACTGTTTTTT.

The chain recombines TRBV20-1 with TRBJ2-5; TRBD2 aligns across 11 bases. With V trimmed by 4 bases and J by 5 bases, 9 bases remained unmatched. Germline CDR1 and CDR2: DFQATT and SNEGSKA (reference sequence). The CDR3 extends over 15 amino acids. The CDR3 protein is CSATPASGGRETQYF. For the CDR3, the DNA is TGCAGTGCTACTCCCGCTAGCGGGGGGAGGGAGACCCAGTACTTC.

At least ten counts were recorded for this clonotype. CDR3 sequence reads: CASSLAPDSYGYTF. CDR3 DNA sequence: TGTGCCAGCAGCTTAGCTCCGGACAGTTATGGCTACACCTTC. This chain uses TRBV7-2 with TRBJ1-2; D is possibly TRBD1 (6 bases). V lost 0 bases and J 5 bases, leaving 10 bases between the germline ends. The CDR3 loop spans 14 amino acids. Per germline, CDR1 SGHTA and CDR2 FQGNSA.

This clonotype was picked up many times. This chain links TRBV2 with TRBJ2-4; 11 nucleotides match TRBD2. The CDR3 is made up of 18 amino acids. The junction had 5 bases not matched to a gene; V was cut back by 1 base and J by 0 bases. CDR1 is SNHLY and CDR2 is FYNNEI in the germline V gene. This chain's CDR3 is CASSEETLAGGAKNIQYF. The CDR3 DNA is TGTGCCAGCAGTGAAGAAACTCTAGCGGGGGGAGCCAAAAACATTCAGTACTTC.

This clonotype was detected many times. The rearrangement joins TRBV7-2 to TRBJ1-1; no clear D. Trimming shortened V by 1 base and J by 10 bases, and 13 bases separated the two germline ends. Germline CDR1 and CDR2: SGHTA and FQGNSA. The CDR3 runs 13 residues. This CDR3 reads CASSLEAPVGAFF. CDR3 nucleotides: TGTGCCAGCAGCTTAGAAGCTCCCGTGGGAGCTTTCTTT. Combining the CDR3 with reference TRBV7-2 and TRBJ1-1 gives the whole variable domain GAGVSQSPSNKVTEKGKDVELRCDPISGHTALYWYRQSLGQGLEFLIYFQGNSAPDKSGLPSDRFSAERTGGSVSTLTIQRTQQEDSAVYLCASSLEAPVGAFFGQGTRLTVV.

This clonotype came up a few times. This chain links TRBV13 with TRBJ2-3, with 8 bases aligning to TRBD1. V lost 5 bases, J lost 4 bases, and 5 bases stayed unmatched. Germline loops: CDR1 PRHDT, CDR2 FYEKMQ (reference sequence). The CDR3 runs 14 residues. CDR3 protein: CASSPGTGSDTQYF. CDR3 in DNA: TGTGCCAGCAGCCCCGGGACAGGATCAGATACGCAGTATTTT.

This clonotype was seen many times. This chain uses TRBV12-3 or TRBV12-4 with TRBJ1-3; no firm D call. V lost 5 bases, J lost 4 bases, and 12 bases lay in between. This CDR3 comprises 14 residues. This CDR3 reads CASSRGSGGNTIYF. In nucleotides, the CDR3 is TGTGCCAGCAGTCGCGGGTCAGGAGGAAACACCATATATTTT.

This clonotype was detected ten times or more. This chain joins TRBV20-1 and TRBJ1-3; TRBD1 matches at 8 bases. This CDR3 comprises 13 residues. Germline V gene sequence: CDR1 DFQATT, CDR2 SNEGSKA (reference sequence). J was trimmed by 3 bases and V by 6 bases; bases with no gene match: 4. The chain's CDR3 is CSAPGTGGNTIYF. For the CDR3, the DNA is TGCAGTGCCCCAGGGACAGGTGGAAACACCATATATTTT.

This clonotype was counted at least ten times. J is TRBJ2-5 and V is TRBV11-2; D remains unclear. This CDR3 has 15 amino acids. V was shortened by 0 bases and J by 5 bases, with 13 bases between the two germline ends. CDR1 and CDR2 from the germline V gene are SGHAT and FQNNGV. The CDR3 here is CASSLDLTGGETQYF. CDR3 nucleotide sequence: TGTGCCAGCAGCTTAGATCTAACGGGCGGTGAGACCCAGTACTTC.

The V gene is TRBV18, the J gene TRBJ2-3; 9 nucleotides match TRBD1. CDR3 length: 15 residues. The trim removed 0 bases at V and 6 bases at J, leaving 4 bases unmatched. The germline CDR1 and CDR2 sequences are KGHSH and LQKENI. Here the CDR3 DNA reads TGTGCCAGCTCACCACCCGGGACAGGGTCTGATACGCAGTATTTT. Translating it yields CASSPPGTGSDTQYF.

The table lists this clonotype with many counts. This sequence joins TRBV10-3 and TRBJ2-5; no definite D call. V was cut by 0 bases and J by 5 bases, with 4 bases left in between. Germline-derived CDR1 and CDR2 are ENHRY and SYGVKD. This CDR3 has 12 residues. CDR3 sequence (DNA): TGTGCCATCAGTGAGTCATCGGAGACCCAGTACTTC. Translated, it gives CAISESSETQYF.

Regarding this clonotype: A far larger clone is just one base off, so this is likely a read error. This CDR3 reads CASRPDREDTGELFF. CDR3 bases: TGTGCCAGCAGACCGGACAGGGAAGACACCGGGGAGCTGTTTTTT. The chain recombines TRBV7-2 with TRBJ2-2; TRBD1 agrees at 8 bases. Trimming removed 6 bases from V and 3 bases from J; junction bases left unmatched: 6. The CDR3 loop spans 15 amino acids. The V gene's germline CDR1 is SGHTA and CDR2 FQGNSA.

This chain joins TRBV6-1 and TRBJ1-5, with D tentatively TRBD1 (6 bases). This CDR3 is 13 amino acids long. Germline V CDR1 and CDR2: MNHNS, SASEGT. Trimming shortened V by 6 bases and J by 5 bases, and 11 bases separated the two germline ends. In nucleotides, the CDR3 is TGTGCCAGCAGGAACAGGGTCGATCAGCCCCAGCATTTT. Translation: CASRNRVDQPQHF.

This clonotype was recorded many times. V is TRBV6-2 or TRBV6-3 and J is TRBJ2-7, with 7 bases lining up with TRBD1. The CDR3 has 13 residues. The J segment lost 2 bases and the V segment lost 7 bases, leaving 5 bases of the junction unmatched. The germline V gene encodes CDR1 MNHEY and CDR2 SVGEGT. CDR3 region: CASNGQEAYEQYF. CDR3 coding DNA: TGTGCCAGCAACGGACAGGAGGCCTACGAGCAGTACTTC.

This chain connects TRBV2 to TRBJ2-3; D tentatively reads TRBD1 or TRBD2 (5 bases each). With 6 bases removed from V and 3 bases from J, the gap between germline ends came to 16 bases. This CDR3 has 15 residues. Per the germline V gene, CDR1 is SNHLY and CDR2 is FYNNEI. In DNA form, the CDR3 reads TGTGCCAGCAGCTCGAGGGGAATCCTGACAGATACGCAGTATTTT. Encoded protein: CASSSRGILTDTQYF.